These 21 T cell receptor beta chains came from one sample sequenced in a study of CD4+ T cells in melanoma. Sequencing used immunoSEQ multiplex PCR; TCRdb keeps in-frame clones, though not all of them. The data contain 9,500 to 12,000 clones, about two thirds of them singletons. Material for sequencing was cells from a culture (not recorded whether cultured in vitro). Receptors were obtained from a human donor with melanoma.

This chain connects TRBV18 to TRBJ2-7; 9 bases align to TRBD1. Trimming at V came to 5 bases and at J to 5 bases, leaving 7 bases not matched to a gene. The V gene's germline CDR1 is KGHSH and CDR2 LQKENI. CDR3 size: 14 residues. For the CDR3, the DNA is TGTGCCAGCTCAGCGGGACAGGGATTGCACGAGCAGTACTTC. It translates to CASSAGQGLHEQYF. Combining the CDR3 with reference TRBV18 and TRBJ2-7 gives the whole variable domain NAGVMQNPRHLVRRRGQEARLRCSPMKGHSHVYWYRQLPEEGLKFMVYLQKENIIDESGMPKERFSAEFPKEGPSILRIQQVVRGDSAAYFCASSAGQGLHEQYFGPGTRLTVT.

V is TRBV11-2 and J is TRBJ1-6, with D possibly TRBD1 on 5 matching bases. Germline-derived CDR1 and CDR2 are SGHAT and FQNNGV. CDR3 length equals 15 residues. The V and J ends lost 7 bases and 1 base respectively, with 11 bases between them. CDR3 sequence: CASTTGGSYNSPLHF. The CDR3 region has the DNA TGTGCCAGCACCACGGGGGGTTCCTATAATTCACCCCTCCACTTT. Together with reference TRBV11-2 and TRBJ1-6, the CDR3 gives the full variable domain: EAGVAQSPRYKIIEKRQSVAFWCNPISGHATLYWYQQILGQGPKLLIQFQNNGVVDDSQLPKDRFSAERLKGVDSTLKIQPAKLEDSAVYLCASTTGGSYNSPLHFGNGTRLTVT.

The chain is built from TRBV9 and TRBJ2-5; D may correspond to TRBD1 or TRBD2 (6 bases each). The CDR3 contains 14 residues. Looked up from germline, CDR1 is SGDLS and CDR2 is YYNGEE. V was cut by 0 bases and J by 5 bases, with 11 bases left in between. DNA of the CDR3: TGTGCCAGCAGCGTAGGGGGGGCCGAGGAGACCCAGTACTTC. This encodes CASSVGGAEETQYF. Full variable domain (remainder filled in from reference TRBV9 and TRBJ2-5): DSGVTQTPKHLITATGQRVTLRCSPRSGDLSVYWYQQSLDQGLQFLIQYYNGEERAKGNILERFSAQQFPDLHSELNLSSLELGDSALYFCASSVGGAEETQYFGPGTRLLVL.

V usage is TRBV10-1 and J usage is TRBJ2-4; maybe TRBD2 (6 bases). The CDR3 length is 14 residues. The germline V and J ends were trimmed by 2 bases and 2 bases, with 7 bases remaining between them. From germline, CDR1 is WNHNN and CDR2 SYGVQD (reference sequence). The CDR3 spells CASSEGGTKNIQYF. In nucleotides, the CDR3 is TGCGCCAGCAGTGAGGGGGGGACCAAAAACATTCAGTACTTC.

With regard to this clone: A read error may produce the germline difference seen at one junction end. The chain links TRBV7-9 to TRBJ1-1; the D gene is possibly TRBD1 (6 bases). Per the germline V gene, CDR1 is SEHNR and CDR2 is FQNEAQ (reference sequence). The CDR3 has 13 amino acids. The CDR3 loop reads CASTLGGRTEAFF. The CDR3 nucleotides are TGTGCCAGCACCTTAGGGGGTCGCACTGAAGCTTTCTTT.

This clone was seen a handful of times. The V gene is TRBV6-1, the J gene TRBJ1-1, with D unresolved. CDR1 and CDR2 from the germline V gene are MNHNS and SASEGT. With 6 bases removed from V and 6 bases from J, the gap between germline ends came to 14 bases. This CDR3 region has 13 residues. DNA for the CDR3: TGTGCCAGCAGATCGAGGGATGCAGCTGAAGCTTTCTTT. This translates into CASRSRDAAEAFF.

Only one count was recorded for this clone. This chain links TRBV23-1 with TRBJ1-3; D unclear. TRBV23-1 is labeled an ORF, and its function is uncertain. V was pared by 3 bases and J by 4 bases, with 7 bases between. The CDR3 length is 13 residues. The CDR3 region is CASSHSAGNTIYF. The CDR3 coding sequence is TGCGCCAGCAGTCATTCTGCGGGAAACACCATATATTTT.

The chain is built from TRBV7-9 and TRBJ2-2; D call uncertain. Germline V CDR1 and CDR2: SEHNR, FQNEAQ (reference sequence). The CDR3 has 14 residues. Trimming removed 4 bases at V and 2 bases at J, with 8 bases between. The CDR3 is CASSSSQNTGELFF. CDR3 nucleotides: TGTGCCAGCAGCTCCTCTCAAAACACCGGGGAGCTGTTTTTT.

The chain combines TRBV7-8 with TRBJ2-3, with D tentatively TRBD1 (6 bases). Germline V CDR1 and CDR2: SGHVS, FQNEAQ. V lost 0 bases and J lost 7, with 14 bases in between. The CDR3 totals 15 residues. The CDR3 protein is CASSLAPGVMNTQYF. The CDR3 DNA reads TGTGCCAGCAGCTTAGCGCCAGGGGTGATGAATACGCAGTATTTT.

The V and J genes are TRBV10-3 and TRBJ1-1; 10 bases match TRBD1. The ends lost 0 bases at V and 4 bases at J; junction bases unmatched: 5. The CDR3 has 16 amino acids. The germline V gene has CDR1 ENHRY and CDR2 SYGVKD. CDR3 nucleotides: TGTGCCATCAGTGAGTCCCCGGGACAGGGGTCCACTGAAGCTTTCTTT. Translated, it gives CAISESPGQGSTEAFF.

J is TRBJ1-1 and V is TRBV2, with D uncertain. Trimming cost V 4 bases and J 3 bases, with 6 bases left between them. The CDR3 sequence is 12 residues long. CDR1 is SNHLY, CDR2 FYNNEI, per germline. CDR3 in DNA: TGTGCCAGCAGTGTGCAGGACACTGAAGCTTTCTTT. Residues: CASSVQDTEAFF.

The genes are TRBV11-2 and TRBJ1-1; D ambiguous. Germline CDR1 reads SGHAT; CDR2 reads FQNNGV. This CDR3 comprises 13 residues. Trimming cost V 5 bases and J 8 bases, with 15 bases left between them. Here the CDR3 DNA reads TGTGCCAGCAGCCGAGGGTCGTTCGGGGAAGCTTTCTTT. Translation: CASSRGSFGEAFF.

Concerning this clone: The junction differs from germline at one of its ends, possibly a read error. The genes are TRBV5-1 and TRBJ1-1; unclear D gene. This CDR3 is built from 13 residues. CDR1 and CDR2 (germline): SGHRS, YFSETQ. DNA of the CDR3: TGTGCCAGCAGCTCGGACGATTACACTGAAGCTTTCTTT. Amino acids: CASSSDDYTEAFF. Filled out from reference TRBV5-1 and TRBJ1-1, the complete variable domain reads KAGVTQTPRYLIKTRGQQVTLSCSPISGHRSVSWYQQTPGQGLQFLFEYFSETQRNKGNFPGRFSGRQFSNSRSEMNVSTLELGDSALYLCASSSDDYTEAFFGQGTRLTVV.

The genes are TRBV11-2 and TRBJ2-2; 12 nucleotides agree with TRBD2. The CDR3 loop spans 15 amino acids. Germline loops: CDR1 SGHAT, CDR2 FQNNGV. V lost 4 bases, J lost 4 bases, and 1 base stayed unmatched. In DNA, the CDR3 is TGTGCCAGCAGCTCTAGCGGGGGGGCCACCGGGGAGCTGTTTTTT. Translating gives CASSSSGGATGELFF.

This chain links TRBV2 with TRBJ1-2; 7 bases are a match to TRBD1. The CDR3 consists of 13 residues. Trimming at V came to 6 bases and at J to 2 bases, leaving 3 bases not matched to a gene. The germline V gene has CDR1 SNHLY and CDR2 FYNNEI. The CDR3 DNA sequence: TGTGCCAGCAGCGTACAGGGGAACTATGGCTACACCTTC. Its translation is CASSVQGNYGYTF.

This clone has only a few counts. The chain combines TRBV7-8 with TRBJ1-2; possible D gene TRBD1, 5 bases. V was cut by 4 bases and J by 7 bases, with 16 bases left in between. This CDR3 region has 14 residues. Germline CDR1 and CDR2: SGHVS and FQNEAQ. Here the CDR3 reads CASSSETGYGGYTF. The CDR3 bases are TGTGCCAGCAGCTCAGAAACAGGTTACGGTGGCTACACCTTC.

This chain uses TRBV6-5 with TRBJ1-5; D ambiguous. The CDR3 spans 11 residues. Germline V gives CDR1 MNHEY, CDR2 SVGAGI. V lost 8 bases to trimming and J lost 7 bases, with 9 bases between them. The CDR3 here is CASGLRQPQHF. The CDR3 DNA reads TGTGCCAGCGGGCTCCGGCAGCCCCAGCATTTT.

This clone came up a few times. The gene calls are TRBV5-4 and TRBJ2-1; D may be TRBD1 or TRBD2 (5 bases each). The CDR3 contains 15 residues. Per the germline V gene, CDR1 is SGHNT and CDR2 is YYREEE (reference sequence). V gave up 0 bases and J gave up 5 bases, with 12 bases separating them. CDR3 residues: CASSLERGSHNEQFF. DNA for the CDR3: TGTGCCAGCAGCTTGGAGAGGGGATCGCACAATGAGCAGTTCTTC.

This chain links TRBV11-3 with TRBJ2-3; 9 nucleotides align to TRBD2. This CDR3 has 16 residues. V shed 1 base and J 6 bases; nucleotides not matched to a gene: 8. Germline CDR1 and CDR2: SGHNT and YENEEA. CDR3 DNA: TGTGCCAGCAGCTTAGGGCTGGCGGGGGGGCCTGATACGCAGTATTTT. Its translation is CASSLGLAGGPDTQYF.

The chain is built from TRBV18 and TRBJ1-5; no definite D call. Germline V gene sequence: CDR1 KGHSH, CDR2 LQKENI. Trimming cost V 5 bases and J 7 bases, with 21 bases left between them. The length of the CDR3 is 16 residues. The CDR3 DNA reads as TGTGCCAGCTCATCAACTCCGGGAATGCTTGGGCAGCCCCAGCATTTT. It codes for CASSSTPGMLGQPQHF.

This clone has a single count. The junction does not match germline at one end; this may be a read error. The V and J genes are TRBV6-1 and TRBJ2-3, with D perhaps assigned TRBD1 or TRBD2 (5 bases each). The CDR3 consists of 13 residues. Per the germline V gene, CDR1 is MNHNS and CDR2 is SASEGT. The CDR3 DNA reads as TGTGCCGGCAGCAGTCCGGGGCCAGATACGCAGTATTTT. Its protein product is CAGSSPGPDTQYF.